The clone carrying this TCR beta chain came up many times. Antigen: not known. V was pared by 6 bases and J by 10 bases, with 18 bases between. CDR3 length: 12 amino acids. Per germline, CDR1 DFQATT and CDR2 SNEGSKA (reference sequence). This sample is drawn from a study of regulatory T cells in long-lasting Graves disease. Regarding the study as a whole: Persistent disease was associated with favored TRBV28 usage and with favored use of TRBJ1-2 and TRBJ2-5. Whereas 966 public clonotypes were shared by new patients, persistent patients shared more, at roughly 2,500.

Building of the TCR beta libraries involved iRepertoire HTBI primers and Arm-PCR of CDR3 regions. TCRdb itself ran the multiplex PCR reads through MiXCR, one entry per CDR3 protein. The top ten hold approximately 20% of the sample, which has roughly 360,000 distinct CDR3 sequences, around 11% seen once. Time point noted: newly diagnosed GD, antithyroid drugs for less than 3 months. PBMCs were the source of the RNA used for TCR sequencing. These same records also appear under a second study, on T cells in Graves' hyperthyroidism and ophthalmopathy. That report notes: The HTBI set primed first-round TCR CDR3 RT-PCR. The model made its ophthalmopathy prediction, and onset followed a median about 6.8 months later.

The sample was peripheral blood mononuclear cells (PBMCs), taken at new diagnosis, from a patient treated with antithyroid drugs. This TCR derives from a woman younger than 30 with Graves disease. The rearrangement links TRBV20-1 to TRBJ1-1; D gene unclear. CDR3 amino acids: CSARLLTGRAFF. The CDR3 region has the DNA TGCAGTGCCCGACTACTGACGGGTCGAGCTTTCTTT.